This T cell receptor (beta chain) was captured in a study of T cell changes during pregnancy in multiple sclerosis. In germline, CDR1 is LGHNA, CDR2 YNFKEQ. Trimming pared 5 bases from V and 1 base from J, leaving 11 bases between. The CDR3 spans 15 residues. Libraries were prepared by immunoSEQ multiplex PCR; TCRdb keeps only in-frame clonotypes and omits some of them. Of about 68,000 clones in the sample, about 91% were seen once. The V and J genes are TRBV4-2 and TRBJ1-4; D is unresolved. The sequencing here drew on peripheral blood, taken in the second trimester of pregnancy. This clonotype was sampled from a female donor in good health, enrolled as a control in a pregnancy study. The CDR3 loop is CASSLYGETNEKLFF. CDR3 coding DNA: TGTGCCAGCAGCTTATACGGGGAAACTAATGAAAAACTGTTTTTT.